This entry concerns a single TCR beta chain. This entry belongs to a study of blood T cell repertoires in COVID-19. Study information: In each case, the material was cDNA or gDNA derived from T cells, B-cell-depleted T cells, or PBMCs.

Germline CDR1 is SGHTS and CDR2 is YDEGEE. The CDR3 sequence is 15 residues long. Trimming took 0 bases from V and 2 from J; bases not matched to a gene: 1. The authors' processing: Reference gene primer amplification gave nucleated cell count estimates. Profiled with immunoSEQ multiplex PCR; TCRdb holds only in-frame clones, not every one. D and trimming come from the DNA, and the V and J calls and clone size come from that table. The sample lists 350,000 to 400,000 clones, approximately 89% occurring once. The chain carries TRBV5-8 and TRBJ2-1; 8 bases match TRBD2. The origin of this receptor is a middle-aged man in a cohort exposed to, infected with or recovered from COVID-19 (not recorded which). Sequencing used PBMCs or T cells enriched from blood (not recorded which). In DNA form, the CDR3 reads TGTGCCAGCAGCTTGGGCGGGAGGACCTACAATGAGCAGTTCTTC. This sequence encodes CASSLGGRTYNEQFF.